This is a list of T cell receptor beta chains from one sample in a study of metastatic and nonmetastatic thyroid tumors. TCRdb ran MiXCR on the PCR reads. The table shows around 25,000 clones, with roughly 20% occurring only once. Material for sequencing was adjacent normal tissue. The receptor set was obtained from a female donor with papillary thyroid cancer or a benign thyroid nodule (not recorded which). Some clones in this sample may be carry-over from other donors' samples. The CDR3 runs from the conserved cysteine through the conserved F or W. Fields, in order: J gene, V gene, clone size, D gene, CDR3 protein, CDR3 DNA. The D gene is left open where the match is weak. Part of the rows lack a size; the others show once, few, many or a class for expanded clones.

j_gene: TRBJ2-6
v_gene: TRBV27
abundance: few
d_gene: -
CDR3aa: CASRALTGSGANVLTF
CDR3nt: TGTGCCAGCAGAGCATTAACAGGGTCTGGGGCCAACGTCCTGACTTTC

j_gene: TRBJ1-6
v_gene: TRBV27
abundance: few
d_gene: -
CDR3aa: CASSFSRDPPLHF
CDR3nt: TGTGCCAGCAGTTTTAGCAGGGACCCACCCCTCCACTTT

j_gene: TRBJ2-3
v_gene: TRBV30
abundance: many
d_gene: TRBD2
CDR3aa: CAWSKMGLAGVLPDTQYF
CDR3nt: TGTGCCTGGAGTAAAATGGGACTAGCGGGAGTTCTGCCTGATACGCAGTATTTT

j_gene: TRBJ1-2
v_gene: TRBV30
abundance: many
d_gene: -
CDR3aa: CAWSVGDSNYGYTF
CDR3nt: TGTGCCTGGAGTGTAGGCGATTCTAACTATGGCTACACCTTC

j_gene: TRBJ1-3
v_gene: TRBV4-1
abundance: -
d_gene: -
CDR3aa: CASSQEPKRGTSGNTIYF
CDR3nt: TGCGCCAGCAGCCAAGAGCCGAAAAGGGGGACCTCTGGAAACACCATATATTTT

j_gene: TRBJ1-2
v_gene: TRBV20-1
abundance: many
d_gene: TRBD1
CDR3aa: CSAIPGQGAGYGYTF
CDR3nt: TGCAGTGCTATTCCGGGACAGGGGGCTGGCTATGGCTACACCTTC

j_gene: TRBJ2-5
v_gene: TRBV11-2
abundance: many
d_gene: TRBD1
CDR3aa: CASSPGQGRQETQYF
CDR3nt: TGTGCCAGCAGCCCCGGACAGGGGAGACAAGAGACCCAGTACTTC

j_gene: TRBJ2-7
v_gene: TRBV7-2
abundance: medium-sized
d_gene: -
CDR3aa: CASSFGVVAYEQYF
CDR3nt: TGTGCCAGCAGCTTCGGGGTGGTGGCCTACGAGCAGTACTTC

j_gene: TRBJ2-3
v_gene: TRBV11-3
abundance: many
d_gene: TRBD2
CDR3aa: CASSLNLAGGTDTQYF
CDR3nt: TGTGCCAGCAGCCTAAATCTAGCGGGAGGTACAGATACGCAGTATTTT

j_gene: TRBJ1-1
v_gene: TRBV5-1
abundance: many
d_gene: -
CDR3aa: CASSRWTANTEAFF
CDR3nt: TGCGCCAGCAGCAGATGGACAGCGAACACTGAAGCTTTCTTT

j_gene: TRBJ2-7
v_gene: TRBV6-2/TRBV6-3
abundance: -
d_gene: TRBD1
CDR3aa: CASSGPLCWTGYYYEQYF
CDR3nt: TGTGCCAGCAGTGGACCTCTCTGCTGGACAGGGTATTACTACGAGCAGTACTTC

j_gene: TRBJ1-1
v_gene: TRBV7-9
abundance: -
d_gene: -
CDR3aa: CASSSSTEAFF
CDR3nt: TGTGCCAGCAGCTCAAGCACTGAAGCTTTCTTT

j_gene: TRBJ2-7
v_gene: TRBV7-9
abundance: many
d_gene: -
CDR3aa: CASSSRQVGYEQYF
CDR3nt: TGTGCCAGCAGCTCAAGACAGGTGGGCTACGAGCAGTACTTC

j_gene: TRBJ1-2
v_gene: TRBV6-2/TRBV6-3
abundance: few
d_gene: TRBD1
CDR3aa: CASSQGQTSYGYTF
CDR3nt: TGTGCCAGCAGTCAGGGACAGACCAGCTATGGCTACACCTTC

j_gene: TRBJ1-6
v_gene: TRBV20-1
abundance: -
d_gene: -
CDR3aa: CSARDWDSPIQF
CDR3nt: TGCAGTGCTAGAGATTGGGATTCACCCATCCAATTT

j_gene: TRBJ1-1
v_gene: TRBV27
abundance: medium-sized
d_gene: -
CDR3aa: CASSLYRSTEAFF
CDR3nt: TGTGCCAGCAGTTTATACCGAAGCACTGAAGCTTTCTTT

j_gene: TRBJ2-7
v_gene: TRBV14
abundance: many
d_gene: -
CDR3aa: CASSQVSKHYEQYF
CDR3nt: TGTGCCAGCAGCCAAGTGAGTAAACACTACGAGCAGTACTTC